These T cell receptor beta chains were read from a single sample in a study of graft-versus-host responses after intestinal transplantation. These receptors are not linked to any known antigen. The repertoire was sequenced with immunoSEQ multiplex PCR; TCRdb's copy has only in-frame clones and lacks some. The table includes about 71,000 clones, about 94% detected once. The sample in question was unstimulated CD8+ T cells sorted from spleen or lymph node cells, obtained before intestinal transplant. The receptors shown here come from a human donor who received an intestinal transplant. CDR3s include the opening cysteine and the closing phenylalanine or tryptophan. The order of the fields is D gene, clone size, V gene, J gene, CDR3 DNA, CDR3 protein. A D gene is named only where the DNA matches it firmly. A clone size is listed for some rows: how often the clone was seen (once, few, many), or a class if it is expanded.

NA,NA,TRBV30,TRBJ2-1,TGTGCCTGGGGGGGTGCCAGCTCCTACAATGAGCAGTTCTTC,CAWGGASSYNEQFF
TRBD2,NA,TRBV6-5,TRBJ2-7,TGTGCCAGCAGGGTACTAGCGGACTCCTACGAGCAGTACTTC,CASRVLADSYEQYF
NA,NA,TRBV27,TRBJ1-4,TGTGCCAGCAGTTTAGGGTGGAGACCCGAAAAACTGCTTTTT,CASSLGWRPEKLLF
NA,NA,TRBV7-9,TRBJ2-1,TGTGCCAGCAGCGCGCTGAACAATGAGCAGTTCTTC,CASSALNNEQFF
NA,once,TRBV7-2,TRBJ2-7,TGTGCCAGCAGCTTGCGTCCGGGCCATAAACCCCAAGGTGTCTACGAGCAGTACTTC,CASSLRPGHKPQGVYEQYF
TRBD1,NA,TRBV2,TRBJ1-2,TGTGCCAGCAGTTTTCAGGGGGGCGGCTACACCTTC,CASSFQGGGYTF
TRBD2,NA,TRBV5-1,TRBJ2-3,TGCGCCAGCAGCTTGGGGGGGTCAGGACTAGCGGGAGATGGGACAGATACGCAGTATTTT,CASSLGGSGLAGDGTDTQYF
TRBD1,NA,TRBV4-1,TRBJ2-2,TGCGCCAGCAGCCTTCCAGGGGGAGCGAACACCGGGGAGCTGTTTTTT,CASSLPGGANTGELFF
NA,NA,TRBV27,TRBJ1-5,TGTGCCAGCAGTACCCAGGGTGGTAGCAATCAGCCCCAGCATTTT,CASSTQGGSNQPQHF
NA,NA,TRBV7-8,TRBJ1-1,TGTGCCAGCAGCTTACCGGCCACTGAAGCTTTCTTT,CASSLPATEAFF
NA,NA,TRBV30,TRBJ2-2,TGTGCCTGGACGGGAACCACCGGGGAGCTGTTTTTT,CAWTGTTGELFF
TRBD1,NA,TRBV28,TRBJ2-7,TGTGCCAGTTTAGGGGGCAACGAGCAGTACTTC,CASLGGNEQYF
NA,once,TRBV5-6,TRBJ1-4,TGTGCCAGCAGCTTGGACAGGCACGCGGGCGCTAATGAAAAACTGTTTTTT,CASSLDRHAGANEKLFF
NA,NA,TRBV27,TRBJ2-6,TGTGCCAGTAAGTTTTTCCGGGACATAGCCTCTGGGGCCAACGTCCTGACTTTC,CASKFFRDIASGANVLTF
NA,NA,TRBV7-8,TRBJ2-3,TGTGCCAGCAGCGACCGAATGGATACGCAGTATTTT,CASSDRMDTQYF
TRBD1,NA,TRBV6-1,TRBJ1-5,TGTGCCAGCAGTGAACCGATCGGACCGGACAGGGTAATATGGGCTAGCAATCAGCCCCAGCATTTT,CASSEPIGPDRVIWASNQPQHF
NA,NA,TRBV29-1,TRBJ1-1,TGCAGCGTTGAATGGGAGAACACTGAAGCTTTCTTT,CSVEWENTEAFF
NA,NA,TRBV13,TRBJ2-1,TGTGCCAGCAGCTTATGGGCCTACAGTTACAATGAGCAGTTCTTC,CASSLWAYSYNEQFF
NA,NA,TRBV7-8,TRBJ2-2,TGTGCCAGCAGCTTATTCGCAGGGCGCCCCGGGGAGCTGTTTTTT,CASSLFAGRPGELFF
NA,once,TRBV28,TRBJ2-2,TGTGCCAGCAGTTTAGAACGGGGGCGCACCGGGGAGCTGTTTTTT,CASSLERGRTGELFF
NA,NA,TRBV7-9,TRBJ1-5,TGTGCCAGCAGCTTAAGGGGAAACGAACGAAAAACCAGCAATCAGCCCCAGCATTTT,CASSLRGNERKTSNQPQHF
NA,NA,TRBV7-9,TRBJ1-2,TGTGCCAGCAGCTTAGCGGCGGGGAAGGTAGTCTATGGCTACACCTTC,CASSLAAGKVVYGYTF
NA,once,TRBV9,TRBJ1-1,TGTGCCAGCAGCGTGGGGGATAGGGCAGATATGAACACTGAAGCTTTCTTT,CASSVGDRADMNTEAFF
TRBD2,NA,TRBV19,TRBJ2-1,TGTGCCAGTACACTAGCGGGAGGATACAATGAGCAGTTCTTC,CASTLAGGYNEQFF
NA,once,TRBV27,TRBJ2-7,TGTGCCAGCAGTTTAGAGTTGGACGGTAGTTACGAGCAGTACTTC,CASSLELDGSYEQYF
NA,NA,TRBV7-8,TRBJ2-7,TGTGCCAGCAGCTTCGACCAACGCCGAGAGATCGTTGGGGGAGAGCAGTACTTC,CASSFDQRREIVGGEQYF
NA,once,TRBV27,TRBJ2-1,TGTGCCAGCAGTTTGGCTAGGGCCTACAATGAGCAGTTCTTC,CASSLARAYNEQFF
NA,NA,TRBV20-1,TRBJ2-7,TGCAGTGCTAGTTTCCACGAGCAGTACTTC,CSASFHEQYF
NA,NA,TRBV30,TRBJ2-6,TGTGCCTGGAGTGACATCGGGTGGGGCAGGGCTGGGGCCAACGTCCTGACTTTC,CAWSDIGWGRAGANVLTF
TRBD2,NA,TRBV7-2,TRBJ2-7,TGTGCCAGCAGCCCTCTAGCGGGAAGCAGGTACGAGCAGTACTTC,CASSPLAGSRYEQYF
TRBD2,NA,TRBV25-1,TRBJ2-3,TGTGCCAGCAGTGGTGCGGGAGGGCTGAGAGATACGCAGTATTTT,CASSGAGGLRDTQYF
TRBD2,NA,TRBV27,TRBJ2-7,TGTGCCAGCAGTAGTTCGGGAGGGTTGATATACGAGCAGTACTTC,CASSSSGGLIYEQYF
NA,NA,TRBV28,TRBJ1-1,TGTGCCAGCAGTCAACCAGGGGACCTGAACACTGAAGCTTTCTTT,CASSQPGDLNTEAFF
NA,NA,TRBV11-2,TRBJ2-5,TGTGCCAGCAGCTTAGCGGGAGAGCGCTGGAAAGAGACCCAGTACTTC,CASSLAGERWKETQYF
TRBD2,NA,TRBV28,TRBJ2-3,TGTGCCAGCAGGGAGGTCGTAGCGGGAGGAGAGGATACGCAGTATTTT,CASREVVAGGEDTQYF
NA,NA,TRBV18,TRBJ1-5,TGTGCCAGCTCACGTTACGGGGTAAGTTCCGGTCAGCCCCAGCATTTT,CASSRYGVSSGQPQHF
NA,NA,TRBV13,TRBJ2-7,TGTGCCAGCAGCTTGGAAGGGGCCTTCTACGAGCAGTACTTC,CASSLEGAFYEQYF
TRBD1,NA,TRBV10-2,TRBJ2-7,TGCGCCAGCAGCATGACAGGGGGTCGGGGGTCCTACGAGCAGTACTTC,CASSMTGGRGSYEQYF